One sample yielded the 15 T cell receptor beta chains listed below, sequenced in a study of cytomegalovirus exposure and HLA in healthy donors. The table came from immunoSEQ multiplex PCR; TCRdb's copy has only in-frame clones and leaves some out. The profile shows nearly 200,000 clones, roughly 82% of them singletons. Input material: PBMCs. Every receptor here comes from a woman under 40 in good health and CMV-seropositive.

This chain uses TRBV18 with TRBJ1-1, with 8 positions matching TRBD1. CDR3 length equals 15 residues. The V gene end was trimmed by 4 bases and the J gene end by 0 bases; junction bases not matched to a gene: 4. Germline CDR1 KGHSH, CDR2 LQKENI. CDR3 region: CASSLTGAMNTEAFF. The CDR3 DNA reads as TGTGCCAGCTCACTGACAGGGGCCATGAACACTGAAGCTTTCTTT.

This chain links TRBV7-9 with TRBJ2-1; TRBD2 is a possible D gene (5 bases). CDR1 and CDR2 from the germline V gene are SEHNR and FQNEAQ (reference sequence). The CDR3 is 16 amino acids. V was shortened by 1 base and J by 9 bases, with 19 bases between the two germline ends. For the CDR3, the DNA is TGTGCCAGCAGCTTAGGGTTAGGACCCTCAGGAGGTGAGCAGTTCTTC. Its translation is CASSLGLGPSGGEQFF.

The rearrangement joins TRBV6-5 to TRBJ2-3, with 9 bases that match TRBD1. V lost 4 bases to trimming and J lost 2 bases; unmatched junction nucleotides: 7. Germline V gives CDR1 MNHEY, CDR2 SVGAGI. This CDR3 is 16 amino acids long. The CDR3 DNA reads TGTGCCAGCAGTTCGGGCTACAGGGGGCACACAGATACGCAGTATTTT. It is translated as CASSSGYRGHTDTQYF.

This clone was counted a few times. J is TRBJ1-2 and V is TRBV6-5; weak D call: TRBD1 (5 bases). The V end was cut by 4 bases, the J end by 1 base, with 7 bases between. There are 13 residues in the CDR3. Germline CDR1 MNHEY, CDR2 SVGAGI. Here the CDR3 DNA reads TGTGCCAGCAGTTTAGGGGTTAACTATGGCTACACCTTC. Protein: CASSLGVNYGYTF.

V and J are TRBV6-5 and TRBJ2-1; 7 bases align to TRBD2. Germline lookup yields CDR1 MNHEY and CDR2 SVGAGI. This CDR3 spans 15 amino acids. Losses at the gene ends were 2 bases for V and 7 bases for J; bases not matched to a gene: 8. In nucleotides, the CDR3 is TGTGCCAGCAGTTACCACCGGGGGGTAGGTAATGAGCAGTTCTTC. It encodes CASSYHRGVGNEQFF.

A few counts support this clone. V usage is TRBV7-9 and J usage is TRBJ1-2, with D possibly being TRBD1 (5 bases). There are 15 residues in the CDR3. Germline-derived CDR1 and CDR2 are SEHNR and FQNEAQ (reference sequence). Trimming pared 5 bases from V and 2 bases from J, leaving 15 bases between. CDR3 residues: CASSPFPGGNYGYTF. The CDR3 DNA follows: TGTGCCAGCAGCCCCTTCCCCGGGGGGAACTATGGCTACACCTTC. The variable domain in full, completed from reference TRBV7-9 and TRBJ1-2, reads DTGVSQNPRHKITKRGQNVTFRCDPISEHNRLYWYRQTLGQGPEFLTYFQNEAQLEKSRLLSDRFSAERPKGSFSTLEIQRTEQGDSAMYLCASSPFPGGNYGYTFGSGTRLTVV.

The rearrangement links TRBV5-1 to TRBJ1-2; TRBD1 matches 9 bases. Germline loops: CDR1 SGHRS, CDR2 YFSETQ. J was trimmed by 4 bases and V by 4 bases; bases with no gene match: 2. The CDR3 runs 13 residues. CDR3 loop: CASSPGQGYGYTF. The CDR3 nucleotides are TGCGCCAGCAGCCCGGGACAGGGCTATGGCTACACCTTC.

The rearrangement links TRBV30 to TRBJ2-2; D gene unclear. Deletions cut 1 base from V and 6 bases from J, with 9 bases between. The germline V gene has CDR1 GTSNPN and CDR2 SVGIG (reference sequence). The length of the CDR3 is 13 residues. As DNA, the CDR3 is TGTGCCTGGAGTGGCCGCGGAGCCGGGGAGCTGTTTTTT. Its protein product is CAWSGRGAGELFF.

This sequence joins TRBV18 and TRBJ2-7, with TRBD1 matching over 9 bases. The trim removed 3 bases at V and 6 bases at J, leaving 12 bases unmatched. This CDR3 region has 16 residues. The germline V gene encodes CDR1 KGHSH and CDR2 LQKENI. CDR3 sequence: CASSPIREDRGVEQYF. For the CDR3, the DNA is TGTGCCAGCTCACCGATTCGTGAGGACAGGGGAGTCGAGCAGTACTTC.

This chain's CDR3 is CASRATVPYGYTF. The CDR3 nucleotides read TGTGCCAGTAGGGCGACAGTGCCTTATGGCTACACCTTC. This chain joins TRBV19 and TRBJ1-2; weak D call: TRBD1 (5 bases). The CDR3 totals 13 residues. The ends were cut back, 6 bases at V and 5 bases at J, with 13 bases in the middle. Germline-derived CDR1 and CDR2 are LNHDA and SQIVND (reference sequence).

As concerns this clone: Within the sample, other DNA sequences also encode this same CDR3. V is TRBV9 and J is TRBJ2-1; 11 nucleotides match TRBD2. The CDR3 contains 16 residues. V shed 2 bases, J shed 1 base, and the junction held 2 bases outside the gene matches. The germline V gene has CDR1 SGDLS and CDR2 YYNGEE. The CDR3 sequence: CASSVVAGGSYNEQFF. The CDR3 nucleotides are TGTGCCAGCAGCGTGGTAGCGGGAGGGTCCTACAATGAGCAGTTCTTC. Full variable domain (outside the CDR3, taken from reference TRBV9 and TRBJ2-1): DSGVTQTPKHLITATGQRVTLRCSPRSGDLSVYWYQQSLDQGLQFLIQYYNGEERAKGNILERFSAQQFPDLHSELNLSSLELGDSALYFCASSVVAGGSYNEQFFGPGTRLTVL.

The J gene is TRBJ2-5, the V gene TRBV4-2; 13 positions match TRBD2. J was trimmed by 4 bases and V by 1 base; bases with no gene match: 6. Germline CDR1 reads LGHNA; CDR2 reads YNFKEQ. There are 17 residues in the CDR3. The CDR3 DNA sequence: TGTGCCAGCAGCCAAGGGACTAGCGGGAGCCAAGGAGAGACCCAGTACTTC. It encodes CASSQGTSGSQGETQYF.

This clone was detected a few times. This specimen includes other DNA sequences encoding the same CDR3. V is TRBV2 and J is TRBJ2-7; 10 bases line up with TRBD1. CDR3 length: 13 amino acids. Germline V lookup: CDR1 SNHLY, CDR2 FYNNEI. V was clipped by 6 bases and J by 4 bases; unmatched bases: 3. The CDR3: CASRGTGVYEQYF. As DNA, the CDR3 is TGTGCCAGCAGGGGGACAGGGGTGTACGAGCAGTACTTC.

The rearrangement uses TRBV2 and TRBJ2-5; 8 positions match TRBD2. CDR1 is SNHLY, CDR2 FYNNEI, per germline. CDR3 length: 14 residues. The ends lost 4 bases at V and 4 bases at J; junction bases unmatched: 5. The CDR3 bases are TGTGCCAGCAGTGTTCCAGCGGGAGTAGAGACCCAGTACTTC. Residues: CASSVPAGVETQYF.

Written as DNA, the CDR3 is TGTGCCAGCAGTGTTAGAAAACACCTTGGGGCATATGGCTACACCTTC. This codes for CASSVRKHLGAYGYTF. V gene TRBV6-1 combines with J gene TRBJ1-2, with D possibly matching TRBD1 (5 bases). In germline, CDR1 is MNHNS, CDR2 SASEGT. V was clipped by 4 bases and J by 5 bases, with 20 bases between them. CDR3 length equals 16 residues.